This T cell receptor (beta chain) was recorded in a study of post-analysis software for immune sequencing data. Study outcomes and limitations: Comparison with controls showed significantly lower normalized Chao1 diversity in multiple sclerosis patients. Roughly 5 TRBV segments (TRBV5-6, TRBV5-1 and TRBV20-1 among them) occurred more frequently in patients than in controls.

cDNA libraries of TCR beta carried unique molecular identifiers. Input of about 0.9 to 10 million T cells yielded around 460,000 cDNA molecules. One entry per CDR3 protein, called by TCRdb with MiXCR from the PCR reads. The profile shows 650,000 to 850,000 distinct CDR3 sequences, around 53% of them singletons. With regard to this clonotype: Its matching antigen is unknown.

This CDR3 spans 11 amino acids. Germline CDR1 reads DFQATT; CDR2 reads SNEGSKA (reference sequence). The sequencing sample was made of blood. The rearrangement joins TRBV20-1 to TRBJ2-4; D not resolved. The J call may be in error: the DNA end matches TRBJ2-7 better. The clonotype was recovered from a girl under 18 with multiple sclerosis. CDR3 coding DNA: TGCAGTGCCCTAGTTAGGTACGAGCAGTACTTC. Amino acid sequence: CSALVRYEQYF.